This TCR beta chain was sequenced for a study of beta chain features in type 1 diabetes. Turning to the study itself: Comparable age, gender and cell yields were observed in patients relative to healthy donors.

Findings and limits, study-wide: For cells with high TCR expression, cDNA sequencing could yield over-representation. The VDJ junctions of type 1 diabetes patients carried fewer insertions and more deletions. Researchers reported that naive, central memory and Treg TCRB repertoires appeared more similar in patients than in healthy donors.

This CDR3 spans 12 amino acids. V lost 0 bases and J 6 bases, leaving 4 bases between the germline ends. Germline CDR1 and CDR2: SGHTA and FQGTGA. This clone was detected only a few times. Antigen specificity is unknown. Sequenced material consisted of expressed TCRB transcripts (all of the isolated RNA was reverse transcribed). Produced via immunoSEQ multiplex PCR; TCRdb's table is partial and in-frame only. The repertoire consists of about 150,000 clones, with 8.5% to 14% occurring once and the leading ten covering roughly 2%. Sample: central memory CD4+ T cells from blood. V is TRBV7-3 and J is TRBJ2-3; D unclear. This TCR was recovered from a man between 18 and 29 years old in good health. CDR3 sequence (DNA): TGTGCCAGCAGCTTAACGATGGATACGCAGTATTTT. Translating gives CASSLTMDTQYF.